The 21 T cell receptor beta chains listed next were all sequenced from one sample in a study of PD-L1 blockade in urothelial cancer. Sequencing used immunoSEQ multiplex PCR; TCRdb keeps in-frame clones, though not all of them. The profile shows tens of thousands of clones, 75% to 90% of them singletons. This specimen consisted of PBMCs, obtained around atezolizumab (anti-PD-L1) treatment. These receptors all stem from a man aged 55 to 70 with urothelial cancer.

J is TRBJ1-2 and V is TRBV30, with a possible D match to TRBD1 (5 bases). Trimming pared 3 bases from V and 4 bases from J, leaving 9 bases between. CDR1 is GTSNPN and CDR2 is SVGIG in the germline V gene (reference sequence). The CDR3 spans 12 residues. In nucleotides, the CDR3 is TGTGCCTGGAGCGTAGACAGCTATGGCTACACCTTC. Residues: CAWSVDSYGYTF.

The chain carries TRBV18 and TRBJ1-4; TRBD1 agrees at 10 bases. From germline, CDR1 is KGHSH and CDR2 LQKENI. This CDR3 spans 17 amino acids. The V segment lost 2 bases and the J segment 0 bases; nucleotides outside the gene matches: 3. The CDR3 spells CASSPTTGGATNEKLFF. In DNA form, the CDR3 reads TGTGCCAGCTCACCAACGACAGGGGGCGCAACTAATGAAAAACTGTTTTTT.

The chain carries TRBV7-6 and TRBJ2-7; 9 bases fit TRBD2. V shed 5 bases and J 2 bases; nucleotides not matched to a gene: 10. The CDR3 runs 16 residues. Germline V gives CDR1 SGHVS, CDR2 FNYEAQ. CDR3: CASSRVDSGSTYEQYF. For the CDR3, the DNA is TGTGCCAGCAGCCGCGTTGATAGCGGGAGTACCTACGAGCAGTACTTC.

The chain is built from TRBV30 and TRBJ2-3; D perhaps matches TRBD1 (5 bases). Per the germline V gene, CDR1 is GTSNPN and CDR2 is SVGIG (reference sequence). V lost 2 bases and J 0 bases, leaving 12 bases between the germline ends. CDR3 size: 15 residues. The CDR3 spells CAWSFQGSSTDTQYF. CDR3 in DNA: TGTGCCTGGAGTTTTCAGGGCTCCAGCACAGATACGCAGTATTTT.

The chain combines TRBV28 with TRBJ2-7, with 9 bases matching TRBD1. V lost 6 bases to trimming and J lost 2 bases; unmatched junction nucleotides: 5. CDR1 MDHEN and CDR2 SYDVKM come from the germline V gene. The CDR3 consists of 14 residues. As DNA, the CDR3 is TGTGCCAGCAGCCCGACAGGGGGACCCTACGAGCAGTACTTC. Translating it yields CASSPTGGPYEQYF.

The V call is TRBV7-9, the J call TRBJ2-7, with 8 bases matching TRBD1. The CDR3 spans 15 residues. CDR1 is SEHNR and CDR2 is FQNEAQ in the germline V gene (reference sequence). V lost 5 bases and J lost 0; bases outside the gene matches: 6. The chain's CDR3 is CASSVGQGISYEQYF. The CDR3 region has the DNA TGTGCCAGCAGCGTCGGACAGGGCATCTCCTACGAGCAGTACTTC.

The V gene is TRBV7-3, the J gene TRBJ2-3; TRBD2 agrees at 7 bases. Germline CDR1 and CDR2: SGHTA and FQGTGA. Unmatched junction bases numbered 4, after V lost 0 bases and J lost 1 base. CDR3 length: 16 residues. CDR3 loop: CASSLTPTSGTDTQYF. As DNA, the CDR3 is TGTGCCAGCAGCTTAACCCCCACTAGCGGCACAGATACGCAGTATTTT.

The J gene is TRBJ2-7, the V gene TRBV6-5; 9 nucleotides align to TRBD1. CDR3 length equals 15 residues. V shed 3 bases and J 2 bases; nucleotides not matched to a gene: 5. The germline gives CDR1 MNHEY, CDR2 SVGAGI. The CDR3 DNA sequence: TGTGCCAGCAGTTATGAAGGGACAGGGACCTACGAGCAGTACTTC. Residues: CASSYEGTGTYEQYF.

V usage is TRBV5-1 and J usage is TRBJ2-2, with unresolved D. The V gene lost 4 bases and the J gene lost 4 bases, with 8 bases spanning the gap. The CDR3 has 13 residues. Per the germline V gene, CDR1 is SGHRS and CDR2 is YFSETQ. CDR3: CASSIISTGELFF. The CDR3, as DNA: TGCGCCAGCAGCATAATATCCACCGGGGAGCTGTTTTTT.

The genes are TRBV29-1 and TRBJ2-1; TRBD2 matches 7 bases. The CDR3 is 14 amino acids. CDR1 and CDR2 from the germline V gene are SQVTM and ANQGSEA. Trimming at V came to 3 bases and at J to 7 bases, leaving 9 bases not matched to a gene. CDR3 nucleotides: TGCAGCGTTGATTTTCTCTGGACTAGAAATGAGCAGTTCTTC. Encoded protein: CSVDFLWTRNEQFF.

The chain has TRBV5-4 and TRBJ1-2, with a possible D match to TRBD1 (5 bases). Germline CDR1 is SGHNT and CDR2 is YYREEE (reference sequence). The CDR3 has 14 residues. The V and J ends lost 0 bases and 3 bases respectively, with 9 bases between them. The CDR3 reads CASSLGQWDYGYTF. The DNA of the CDR3 is TGTGCCAGCAGCTTGGGACAGTGGGACTATGGCTACACCTTC.

The chain joins TRBV28 to TRBJ2-7; weak D call: TRBD1 (6 bases). V lost 4 bases, J lost 1 base, and 11 bases lay in between. The germline V gene has CDR1 MDHEN and CDR2 SYDVKM. This CDR3 has 14 residues. CDR3 amino acids: CASSSSGHSYEQYF. The CDR3 DNA sequence: TGTGCCAGCAGTTCCTCGGGACATTCCTACGAGCAGTACTTC.

The chain uses TRBV30 and TRBJ1-5; no clear D. Germline loops: CDR1 GTSNPN, CDR2 SVGIG (reference sequence). The CDR3 covers 15 residues. The V and J ends lost 1 base and 4 bases respectively, with 14 bases between them. CDR3 loop: CAWSADPPGNQPQHF. DNA of the CDR3: TGTGCCTGGAGTGCCGACCCCCCCGGGAATCAGCCCCAGCATTTT.

The CDR3 DNA sequence: TGTGCCAGCAGGTCGGGGGGGGCAGATACGCAGTATTTT. Its protein product is CASRSGGADTQYF. The gene calls are TRBV7-3 and TRBJ2-3; TRBD2 matches 8 bases. The CDR3 sequence is 13 residues long. Looked up from germline, CDR1 is SGHTA and CDR2 is FQGTGA. The trim removed 6 bases at V and 4 bases at J, leaving 3 bases unmatched. Filled out from reference TRBV7-3 and TRBJ2-3, the complete variable domain reads GAGVSQTPSNKVTEKGKYVELRCDPISGHTALYWYRQSLGQGPEFLIYFQGTGAADDSGLPNDRFFAVRPEGSVSTLKIQRTERGDSAVYLCASRSGGADTQYFGPGTRLTVL.

The CDR3 coding sequence is TGTGCCAGCAGTTTTACGTCAGCGGGATACACCATATATTTT. Translated, it gives CASSFTSAGYTIYF. The V call is TRBV28, the J call TRBJ1-3; D is uncertain. The germline V gene encodes CDR1 MDHEN and CDR2 SYDVKM. The CDR3 totals 14 residues. Trimming shortened V by 3 bases and J by 8 bases, and 14 bases separated the two germline ends.

V is TRBV19 and J is TRBJ1-5, with a tentative D call TRBD1 (5 bases). Between the trimmed V and J ends, which lost 10 bases and 0 bases, there was a span of 13 bases. Germline V gene lookup returns CDR1 LNHDA and CDR2 SQIVND (reference sequence). The CDR3 runs to 14 residues. CDR3 residues: CATQTEFSNQPQHF. DNA of the CDR3: TGTGCCACCCAGACAGAGTTTAGCAATCAGCCCCAGCATTTT.

V usage is TRBV6-5 and J usage is TRBJ1-5; TRBD1 matches 7 bases. This CDR3 is built from 13 residues. The J segment lost 6 bases and the V segment lost 8 bases, leaving 7 bases of the junction unmatched. Germline-derived CDR1 and CDR2 are MNHEY and SVGAGI. CDR3 sequence (DNA): TGTGCCAGCCAAGGGGGCACGCTTCAGCCCCAGCATTTT. This codes for CASQGGTLQPQHF.

The chain recombines TRBV30 with TRBJ2-5; D possibly corresponds to TRBD2 (5 bases). Trimming removed 0 bases from V and 2 bases from J, with 7 bases in between. The CDR3 loop spans 13 amino acids. CDR1 is GTSNPN, CDR2 SVGIG, per germline (reference sequence). The chain's CDR3 is CAWSVGGQETQYF. CDR3 nucleotides: TGTGCCTGGAGTGTCGGCGGGCAAGAGACCCAGTACTTC.

The chain combines TRBV19 with TRBJ1-6, with D possibly matching TRBD1 (5 bases). The CDR3 is 15 amino acids. Trimming pared 4 bases from V and 2 bases from J, leaving 9 bases between. The germline gives CDR1 LNHDA, CDR2 SQIVND (reference sequence). The CDR3 loop reads CASSKGLTYNSPLHF. CDR3 nucleotides: TGTGCCAGTAGTAAGGGACTGACCTATAATTCACCCCTCCACTTT.

This chain links TRBV29-1 with TRBJ2-1; D gene unclear. Germline V gives CDR1 SQVTM, CDR2 ANQGSEA. The CDR3 consists of 10 residues. V was clipped by 4 bases and J by 7 bases, with 5 bases between them. CDR3 DNA: TGCAGCGTTGGAGGAAATGAGCAGTTCTTC. Translation gives CSVGGNEQFF.

The chain links TRBV5-1 to TRBJ2-7, with TRBD1 matching over 9 bases. CDR3 length: 14 residues. Per the germline V gene, CDR1 is SGHRS and CDR2 is YFSETQ. Unmatched junction bases numbered 6, after V lost 4 bases and J lost 4 bases. CDR3 sequence reads: CASSPGQGSYEQYF. In nucleotides, the CDR3 is TGCGCCAGCAGCCCCGGACAGGGGTCATACGAGCAGTACTTC.